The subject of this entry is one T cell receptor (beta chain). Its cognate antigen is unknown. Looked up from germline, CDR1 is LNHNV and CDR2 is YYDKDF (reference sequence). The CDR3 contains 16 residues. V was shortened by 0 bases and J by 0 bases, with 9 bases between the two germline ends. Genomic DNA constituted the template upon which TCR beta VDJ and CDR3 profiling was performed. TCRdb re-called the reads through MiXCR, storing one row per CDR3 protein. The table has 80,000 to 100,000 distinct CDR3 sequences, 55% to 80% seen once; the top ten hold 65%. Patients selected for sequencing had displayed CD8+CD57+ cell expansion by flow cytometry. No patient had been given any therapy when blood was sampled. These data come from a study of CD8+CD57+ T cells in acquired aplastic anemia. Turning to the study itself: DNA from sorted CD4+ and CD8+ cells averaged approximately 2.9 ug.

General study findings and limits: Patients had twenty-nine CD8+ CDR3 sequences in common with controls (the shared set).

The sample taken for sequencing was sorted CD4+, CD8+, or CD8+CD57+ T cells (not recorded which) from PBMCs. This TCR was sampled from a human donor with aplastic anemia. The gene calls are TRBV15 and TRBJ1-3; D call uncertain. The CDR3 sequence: CATSRDVTSSGNTIYF. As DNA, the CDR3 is TGTGCCACCAGCAGAGATGTCACCAGCTCTGGAAACACCATATATTTT.